This T cell receptor beta chain is drawn from a study of blood T cell repertoires in COVID-19. Turning to the study itself: Sample material is recorded as cDNA or gDNA derived from T cells, B-cell-depleted T cells, or PBMCs.

In the source study's methods: Reference gene primer amplification in the assay estimated nucleated cell counts. Profiled with immunoSEQ multiplex PCR; TCRdb holds only in-frame clones, not every one. V and J calls and clone size follow that table, whereas D and trimming were derived from the DNA. This table has over 400,000 clones, approximately 85% appearing once. This CDR3 has 15 amino acids. Germline V gives CDR1 MNHEY, CDR2 SVGAGI. V dropped 6 bases and J dropped 0; count of bases not matched to a gene: 4. J is TRBJ2-2 and V is TRBV6-5; 7 positions match TRBD2. Material for sequencing was peripheral blood. The source is a human donor in a cohort sampled during active COVID-19. CDR3 nucleotides: TGTGCCAGCAGAGGGGAGGGCGCGAACACCGGGGAGCTGTTTTTT. Translation gives CASRGEGANTGELFF.